This T cell receptor (beta chain) was captured in a study of CD8+ T cells in alopecia areata. Regarding the study as a whole: There were also resident alphabeta T cells of normal skin sequenced in scalp samples. Especially in alopecia totalis/universalis, lesional scalp showed greater clonality than normal scalp did.

Investigators isolated RNA and reverse transcribed it into cDNA to act as the sequencing template. Profiling relied on immunoSEQ multiplex PCR, and the TCRdb table lists in-frame clones only, not all of them. The table records 100,000 to 150,000 clones, around 45% of them present only once. On this clone: The antigen is not known.

The CDR3 sequence is 14 residues long. Germline V lookup: CDR1 SEHNR, CDR2 FQNEAQ (reference sequence). The V and J ends lost 10 bases and 1 base, in that order; junction bases with no gene match: 4. The chain is built from TRBV7-9 and TRBJ2-3, with 11 nucleotides matching TRBD2. Specimen: NKG2D-low CD8+ T cells sorted from blood. This TCR was recovered from a human donor with alopecia areata. The CDR3 loop is CAIPTSGGTDTQYF. CDR3 sequence (DNA): TGTGCCATTCCGACTAGCGGGGGCACAGATACGCAGTATTTT.